The 6 T cell receptor beta chains presented below share a single source sample, sequenced in a study of CXCR3-negative and CXCR3-positive naive CD8 T cells. The libraries of TRB cDNA were constructed through 5' RACE using UMI labels. One entry per CDR3 protein, without DNA, is what TCRdb gives after re-calling the 5' RACE reads. Recorded here are 40,000 to 45,000 distinct CDR3 sequences; the top ten clones represent 6% to 8.5%. What was sequenced was memory CD8+ T cells from blood. These receptors were collected from a human donor in good health. Some clones in this sample may be carry-over from other donors' samples.

The chain links TRBV14 to TRBJ2-4; lacking DNA, the TRBD1 call made by TCRdb goes unchecked. Germline CDR1 is SGHDN and CDR2 is FVKESK. This CDR3 contains 15 residues. CDR3 sequence reads: CASSQALVPGNIQYF.

The chain's CDR3 is CASSLEPGSSYEQYF. The chain recombines TRBV7-2 with TRBJ2-7; without DNA, the TCRdb call of TRBD1 cannot be checked. The CDR3 length is 15 residues. CDR1 and CDR2 from the germline V gene are SGHTA and FQGNSA.

The rearrangement joins TRBV28 to TRBJ2-3; the D call from TCRdb, TRBD2, cannot be confirmed without DNA. Germline V gene lookup returns CDR1 MDHEN and CDR2 SYDVKM. The CDR3 is 16 residues long. Here the CDR3 reads CASSLVGRAETDTQYF.

The chain uses TRBV28 and TRBJ2-7; TCRdb's D call, TRBD2, is unchecked because there is no DNA. Germline CDR1 is MDHEN and CDR2 is SYDVKM. This CDR3 region has 15 residues. The CDR3 here is CASSATGTITYEQYF.

The genes are TRBV29-1 and TRBJ2-5. The CDR3 consists of 13 residues. The germline V gene encodes CDR1 SQVTM and CDR2 ANQGSEA. The chain's CDR3 is CSVEESSGETQYF.

CDR3 protein: CASSRGVGSSEAFF. This chain uses TRBV7-9 with TRBJ1-1. The CDR3 has 14 amino acids. Germline CDR1 and CDR2: SEHNR and FQNEAQ (reference sequence).